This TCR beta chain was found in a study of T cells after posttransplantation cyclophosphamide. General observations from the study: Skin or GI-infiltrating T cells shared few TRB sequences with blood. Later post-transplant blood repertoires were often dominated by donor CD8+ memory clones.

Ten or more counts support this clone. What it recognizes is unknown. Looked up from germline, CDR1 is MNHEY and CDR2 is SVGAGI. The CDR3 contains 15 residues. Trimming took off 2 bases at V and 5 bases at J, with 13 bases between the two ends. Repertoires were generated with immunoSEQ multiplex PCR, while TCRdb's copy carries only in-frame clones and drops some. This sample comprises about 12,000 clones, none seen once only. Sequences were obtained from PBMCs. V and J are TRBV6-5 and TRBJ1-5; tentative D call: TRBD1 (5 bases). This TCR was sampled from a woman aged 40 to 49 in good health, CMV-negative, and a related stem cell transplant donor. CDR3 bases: TGTGCCAGCAGTTACAGCAGGGTAGGCGATCAGCCCCAGCATTTT. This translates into CASSYSRVGDQPQHF.